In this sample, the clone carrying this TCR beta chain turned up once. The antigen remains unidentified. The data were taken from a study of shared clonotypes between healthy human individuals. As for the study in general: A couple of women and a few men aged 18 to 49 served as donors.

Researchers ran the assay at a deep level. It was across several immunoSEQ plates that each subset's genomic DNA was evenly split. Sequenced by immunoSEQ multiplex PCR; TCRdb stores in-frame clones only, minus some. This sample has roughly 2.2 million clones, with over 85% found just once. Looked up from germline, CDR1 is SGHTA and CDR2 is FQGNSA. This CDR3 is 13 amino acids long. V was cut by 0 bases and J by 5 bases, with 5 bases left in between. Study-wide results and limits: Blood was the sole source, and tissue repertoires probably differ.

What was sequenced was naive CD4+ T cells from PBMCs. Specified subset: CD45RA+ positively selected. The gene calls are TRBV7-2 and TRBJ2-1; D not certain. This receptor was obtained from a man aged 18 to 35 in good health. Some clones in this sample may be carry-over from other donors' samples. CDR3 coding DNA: TGTGCCAGCAGCTTAGCACTTAACAATGAGCAGTTCTTC. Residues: CASSLALNNEQFF.